One sample yielded the 19 T cell receptor beta chains listed below, sequenced in a study of tumor and adjacent non-tumor tissue in lung cancer. The library came from three nested PCR rounds adapted from ARM-PCR protocols. TCRdb independently ran MiXCR on the multiplex PCR reads; one entry per CDR3 protein. The sample lists around 99,000 distinct CDR3 sequences; roughly 74% were seen once. The template was RNA from unsorted bulk tissue. Sequencing was performed on lung tumor tissue. Receptors were obtained from a woman aged 55-70 years with non-small cell lung cancer.

About this clonotype: At one end the junction does not follow the germline gene, possibly because of a read error. V and J are TRBV11-2 and TRBJ1-2, with D possibly TRBD1 on 5 matching bases. The CDR3 covers 15 residues. CDR1 is SGHAT and CDR2 is FQNNGV in the germline V gene. The CDR3 region is CISSPYLRGSYDYTF. CDR3 sequence (DNA): TGTATCAGCAGCCCTTACCTCCGGGGCAGCTATGACTACACCTTC. Together with reference TRBV11-2 and TRBJ1-2, the CDR3 gives the full variable domain: EAGVAQSPRYKIIEKRQSVAFWCNPISGHATLYWYQQILGQGPKLLIQFQNNGVVDDSQLPKDRFSAERLKGVDSTLKIQPAKLEDSAVYLCISSPYLRGSYDYTFGSGTRLTVV.

Comment on this clonotype: Since a much larger clone is just one base distant, this may be a read error. The V gene is TRBV4-3, the J gene TRBJ2-1, with unresolved D. Germline V CDR1 and CDR2: LGHNA, YSLEER. The CDR3 is 17 amino acids. V lost 1 base and J 4 bases, leaving 17 bases between the germline ends. This chain's CDR3 is CASSQASPASSYNEQFF. In DNA, the CDR3 is TGCGCCAGCAGCCAAGCCTCCCCAGCGAGCAGTTACAATGAGCAGTTCTTC.

This clonotype was observed a few times. This chain links TRBV5-1 with TRBJ2-7; D not certain. Trimming cost V 5 bases and J 0 bases, with 18 bases left between them. Germline CDR1 reads SGHRS; CDR2 reads YFSETQ. The CDR3 length is 16 residues. CDR3 in amino acids: CASRAKQIPSSYEQYF. CDR3 nucleotide sequence: TGCGCCAGCAGAGCGAAACAGATTCCGAGCTCCTACGAGCAGTACTTC.

In the case of this clonotype: The junction differs from germline at one of its ends, possibly a read error. The rearrangement uses TRBV4-2 and TRBJ2-1; D may match TRBD1 or TRBD2 (5 bases each). This CDR3 contains 14 residues. The germline V gene has CDR1 LGHNA and CDR2 YNFKEQ. The CDR3 protein is CASSPTGLAWTRFF. For the CDR3, the DNA is TGCGCCAGTAGCCCTACGGGGCTAGCATGGACCAGGTTCTTC.

This clonotype was seen a handful of times. A much larger clone is a single base away; this may be a read error. The chain carries TRBV6-2 or TRBV6-3 and TRBJ1-2; D unresolved. This CDR3 has 13 amino acids. Per germline, CDR1 MNHEY and CDR2 SVGEGT. Trimming shortened V by 10 bases and J by 2 bases, and 14 bases separated the two germline ends. The CDR3 sequence is CATTDDINYGYTF. CDR3 DNA: TGTGCCACCACGGATGACATCAACTATGGCTACACCTTC.

This clonotype came up many times. The chain joins TRBV6-2 or TRBV6-3 to TRBJ2-1; D is uncertain. The CDR3 covers 14 residues. The germline V and J ends were trimmed by 5 bases and 1 base, with 9 bases remaining between them. CDR1 MNHEY and CDR2 SVGEGT come from the germline V gene. The CDR3 loop reads CASSPAVSYNEQFF. DNA of the CDR3: TGTGCCAGCAGTCCCGCGGTTTCCTACAATGAGCAGTTCTTC.

To note about this clonotype: Lacking the conserved final phenylalanine or tryptophan, this CDR3 likely reflects a read error. V usage is TRBV7-9 and J usage is TRBJ1-2; D call uncertain. Germline V gene lookup returns CDR1 SEHNR and CDR2 FQNEAQ (reference sequence). The V end was cut by 10 bases, the J end by 6 bases, with 15 bases between. This CDR3 spans 12 amino acids. CDR3 nucleotides: TGTGCCAACAGTATGTGGGTCGATGGCTACACCTAC. It codes for CANSMWVDGYTY.

This clonotype was observed once. Possible read error: a much larger clone is one base away. The rearrangement links TRBV6-2 or TRBV6-3 to TRBJ2-1; perhaps TRBD2 as D (6 bases). This CDR3 is built from 13 residues. Germline assignment: CDR1 MNHEY and CDR2 SVGEGT. CDR3 sequence reads: CASKVNGSPEKFF. The CDR3 DNA reads TGTGCCAGCAAAGTTAACGGGAGCCCTGAGAAGTTCTTC.

Comment on this clonotype: Because the CDR3 is missing its conserved closing phenylalanine or tryptophan, this is likely a read error. The chain carries TRBV28 and TRBJ2-5; D possibly corresponds to TRBD1 (5 bases). Between the trimmed V and J ends, which lost 4 bases and 5 bases, there was a span of 8 bases. Germline V gives CDR1 MDHEN, CDR2 SYDVKM. The CDR3 sequence is 12 residues long. CDR3 loop: CASSSGWETQYL. The CDR3 region has the DNA TGTGCCAGCAGTTCAGGGTGGGAGACCCAGTACCTC.

In its sample, this clonotype was seen a few times. The missing conserved phenylalanine or tryptophan at the end of this CDR3 makes a read error likely. The CDR3 region is CASSFFRGNAYEQYL. DNA of the CDR3: TGTGCCAGCAGTTTTTTCCGAGGGAACGCCTATGAGCAGTACCTC. This chain links TRBV28 with TRBJ2-7; weak D call: TRBD2 (5 bases). The CDR3 has 15 amino acids. CDR1 and CDR2 from the germline V gene are MDHEN and SYDVKM.

Ten or more counts support this clonotype. This rearrangement joins TRBV20-1 to TRBJ2-2; D is perhaps TRBD2 (6 bases). Between the trimmed V and J ends, which lost 1 base and 2 bases, there was a span of 11 bases. This CDR3 region has 15 residues. CDR1 DFQATT and CDR2 SNEGSKA come from the germline V gene (reference sequence). The DNA for the CDR3 is TGCAGTGCTAGAGCCCCGGGGGAAAACACCGGGGAGCTGTTTTTT. It codes for CSARAPGENTGELFF.

Comments on this clonotype: A read error may produce the germline difference seen at one junction end. The chain uses TRBV6-5 and TRBJ2-5, with 7 bases aligning to TRBD2. The germline CDR1 and CDR2 sequences are MNHEY and SVGAGI. The CDR3 has 15 residues. CDR3 sequence reads: CSSSYSGKYQETQCF. The CDR3 coding sequence is TGTTCCAGCAGTTACAGCGGGAAGTACCAAGAGACCCAGTGCTTC.

As regards this clonotype: A much larger clonotype is one base distant, so this may be a read error. The chain is built from TRBV4-3 and TRBJ2-1, with 10 nucleotides matching TRBD2. Germline V gene sequence: CDR1 LGHNA, CDR2 YSLEER. This CDR3 has 17 residues. The V segment lost 4 bases and the J segment 6 bases; nucleotides outside the gene matches: 12. The CDR3 protein is CASSRLGGLARANEQFF. The CDR3 DNA reads as TGCGCCAGCAGCCGCCTGGGGGGACTAGCGAGAGCCAATGAGCAGTTCTTC.

The V and J genes are TRBV6-5 and TRBJ1-1; 8 bases map to TRBD1. Trimming at V came to 10 bases and at J to 12 bases, leaving 10 bases not matched to a gene. Germline CDR1 and CDR2: MNHEY and SVGAGI. The CDR3 is 11 amino acids. The CDR3 region has the DNA TGTGCCATCAGCCGACAGGGGCGGCCTTTCTTT. It is translated as CAISRQGRPFF.

This clonotype showed up many times. The chain has TRBV4-2 and TRBJ1-2; maybe TRBD1 (6 bases). Germline V gene lookup returns CDR1 LGHNA and CDR2 YNFKEQ. The CDR3 sequence is 14 residues long. The V and J ends lost 3 bases and 4 bases respectively, with 12 bases between them. CDR3 in DNA: TGTGCCAGCAGCCACAACAGGGCTGCCTATGGCTACACCTTC. Its translation: CASSHNRAAYGYTF.

This clonotype is a singleton in its sample. A junction end diverges from the germline sequence, so it may reflect a read error. The chain employs TRBV5-4 and TRBJ2-1; either TRBD1 or TRBD2 may fit D (7 bases each). From germline, CDR1 is SGHNT and CDR2 YYREEE (reference sequence). The CDR3 covers 16 residues. CDR3 bases: TGTGCCAGTAGCCAGGGGGGGCGGGGTTCGAACAATGAGCAGTTATTC. This translates into CASSQGGRGSNNEQLF.

In its sample, this clonotype was seen a few times. One junction end does not reproduce the germline sequence, and a read error may be involved. This chain connects TRBV11-2 to TRBJ2-7; perhaps TRBD1 as D (5 bases). The CDR3 is 12 residues long. Germline assignment: CDR1 SGHAT and CDR2 FQNNGV. The CDR3 region has the DNA TGTGCCATCAGCGCCGACAGATACGAGCAATACTTC. It yields the protein CAISADRYEQYF.

Worth noting for this clonotype: A read error may produce the germline difference seen at one junction end. The V call is TRBV7-9, the J call TRBJ2-7; D possibly uses TRBD1 or TRBD2 (5 bases each). Germline V gene lookup returns CDR1 SEHNR and CDR2 FQNEAQ (reference sequence). The CDR3 length is 15 residues. DNA of the CDR3: TGTACCAGCAACTATACTCAGGGAGCTACCTACGAGCAGTACTTC. Its protein product is CTSNYTQGATYEQYF.

V usage is TRBV20-1 and J usage is TRBJ2-2; D not resolved. The CDR3 consists of 13 residues. CDR1 and CDR2 (germline): DFQATT, SNEGSKA (reference sequence). Between the trimmed V and J ends, which lost 6 bases and 6 bases, there was a span of 14 bases. The CDR3 loop reads CSAGSGRPGELFF. The DNA of the CDR3 is TGCAGTGCAGGTTCCGGTCGTCCCGGGGAGCTGTTTTTT.